The 14 T cell receptor beta chains below come from one sample, sequenced in a study of cytomegalovirus exposure and HLA in healthy donors. The PCR was carried out with 60 Vbeta primers and 13 Jbeta primers. Sequencing was performed with immunoSEQ multiplex PCR; in TCRdb, only in-frame clones are kept and a portion is missing. Among just under 80,000 clones listed, roughly 78% were seen once. Sequencing was carried out using PBMCs. These receptor sequences come from a man aged 40-50 years in good health and CMV-seronegative.

The chain recombines TRBV6-1 with TRBJ2-3; maybe TRBD2 (6 bases). In germline, CDR1 is MNHNS, CDR2 SASEGT. This CDR3 is 15 amino acids long. Between the trimmed V and J ends, which lost 1 base and 3 bases, there was a span of 11 bases. This CDR3 reads CASSEGTGETDTQYF. Here the CDR3 DNA reads TGTGCCAGCAGTGAAGGAACGGGAGAAACAGATACGCAGTATTTT.

The rearrangement links TRBV29-1 to TRBJ2-1; 7 bases map to TRBD2. V was pared by 2 bases and J by 0 bases, with 1 base of the junction left unmatched. Germline V lookup: CDR1 SQVTM, CDR2 ANQGSEA. The CDR3 is made up of 14 amino acids. The CDR3 DNA follows: TGCAGCGTTGAACAGCGGGGCTCCTACAATGAGCAGTTCTTC. Translation gives CSVEQRGSYNEQFF.

The V and J genes are TRBV5-6 and TRBJ2-1; 11 nucleotides match TRBD2. Losses at the gene ends were 1 base for V and 7 bases for J; bases not matched to a gene: 4. There are 15 residues in the CDR3. Germline V gene lookup returns CDR1 SGHDT and CDR2 YYEEEE. CDR3 sequence: CASSLIAGGPNEQFF. Written as DNA, the CDR3 is TGTGCCAGCAGCTTGATAGCGGGAGGGCCTAATGAGCAGTTCTTC. Using reference TRBV5-6 and TRBJ2-1 for the parts outside the CDR3, the full variable domain is DAGVTQSPTHLIKTRGQQVTLRCSPKSGHDTVSWYQQALGQGPQFIFQYYEEEERQRGNFPDRFSGHQFPNYSSELNVNALLLGDSALYLCASSLIAGGPNEQFFGPGTRLTVL.

The genes are TRBV5-4 and TRBJ2-2; D gene ambiguous. CDR1 is SGHNT and CDR2 is YYREEE in the germline V gene (reference sequence). This CDR3 region has 14 residues. The ends were cut back, 4 bases at V and 0 bases at J, with 7 bases in the middle. CDR3 sequence: CASSDTSNTGELFF. The CDR3 bases are TGTGCCAGCAGCGACACTTCGAACACCGGGGAGCTGTTTTTT.

The chain joins TRBV28 to TRBJ2-2; 10 bases are a match to TRBD2. Germline-derived CDR1 and CDR2 are MDHEN and SYDVKM. J gave up 2 bases and V 5 bases, and 11 bases lay outside the gene matches. The CDR3 length is 18 residues. The CDR3 DNA is TGTGCCAGCAGTCGACAACGGAAACTAGCGGGAAACACCGGGGAGCTGTTTTTT. Encoded protein: CASSRQRKLAGNTGELFF.

This chain connects TRBV5-1 to TRBJ1-1; 11 bases map to TRBD1. CDR1 is SGHRS and CDR2 is YFSETQ in the germline V gene. V was clipped by 4 bases and J by 7 bases; unmatched bases: 15. The CDR3 runs to 17 residues. The CDR3 region is CASSGRTGGTLVGEAFF. CDR3 DNA sequence: TGCGCCAGCAGCGGGCGGACAGGGGGCACCCTGGTGGGTGAAGCTTTCTTT.

This clone is deemed medium-sized. The chain combines TRBV5-4 with TRBJ1-2; D gene unclear. V was pared by 2 bases and J by 4 bases, with 15 bases between. The germline V gene encodes CDR1 SGHNT and CDR2 YYREEE (reference sequence). The length of the CDR3 is 15 residues. The CDR3 here is CASSFSPREGYGYTF. DNA of the CDR3: TGTGCCAGCAGCTTTAGCCCCCGGGAGGGCTATGGCTACACCTTC.

The chain combines TRBV10-3 with TRBJ1-6; TRBD1 matches at 8 bases. Germline V gene sequence: CDR1 ENHRY, CDR2 SYGVKD. The junction had 8 bases not matched to a gene; V was cut back by 6 bases and J by 10 bases. The CDR3 covers 14 residues. The CDR3 region has the DNA TGTGCCATCAGCCCACAGGGGGAGGAATCACCCCTCCACTTT. It codes for CAISPQGEESPLHF.

The rearrangement joins TRBV13 to TRBJ2-5; TRBD1 agrees at 9 bases. From germline, CDR1 is PRHDT and CDR2 FYEKMQ (reference sequence). The CDR3 runs to 15 residues. J lost 5 bases, V lost 1 base, and 5 bases had no gene match. The CDR3 sequence is CASSLEGDREETQYF. CDR3 coding DNA: TGTGCCAGCAGCTTAGAGGGGGACAGGGAGGAGACCCAGTACTTC.

The CDR3 loop is CASSITGDNTGELFF. In DNA, the CDR3 is TGTGCCAGCAGCATCACAGGAGATAACACCGGGGAGCTGTTTTTT. The rearrangement uses TRBV6-5 and TRBJ2-2; D perhaps matches TRBD1 (5 bases). Germline CDR1 reads MNHEY; CDR2 reads SVGAGI. The V gene lost 6 bases and the J gene lost 2 bases, with 13 bases spanning the gap. The CDR3 is 15 residues long.

This chain uses TRBV7-3 with TRBJ2-1; perhaps TRBD2 as D (5 bases). Trimming took off 1 base at V and 3 bases at J, with 19 bases between the two ends. Germline values: CDR1 SGHTA, CDR2 FQGTGA. The CDR3 is made up of 18 amino acids. CDR3 amino acids: CASSLSIGVAFLYNEQFF. The CDR3, as DNA: TGTGCCAGCAGCTTAAGCATCGGGGTAGCGTTTCTCTACAATGAGCAGTTCTTC.

This chain connects TRBV27 to TRBJ2-7, with 8 bases matching TRBD1. Germline CDR1 reads MNHEY; CDR2 reads SMNVEV (reference sequence). The CDR3 spans 14 residues. V shed 5 bases and J 2 bases; nucleotides not matched to a gene: 5. The CDR3 protein is CASSKRGQAYEQYF. The CDR3 bases are TGTGCCAGCAGTAAAAGGGGACAGGCCTACGAGCAGTACTTC.

V is TRBV18 and J is TRBJ2-2; 11 bases line up with TRBD2. Per germline, CDR1 KGHSH and CDR2 LQKENI. V was clipped by 5 bases and J by 3 bases; unmatched bases: 5. The CDR3 contains 16 residues. CDR3 in amino acids: CASSGLAGTHTGELFF. In DNA, the CDR3 is TGTGCCAGCTCAGGACTAGCGGGTACCCACACCGGGGAGCTGTTTTTT.

The gene calls are TRBV28 and TRBJ2-1; 9 nucleotides line up with TRBD2. J gave up 6 bases and V 5 bases, and 8 bases lay outside the gene matches. The CDR3 runs to 15 residues. CDR1 and CDR2 from the germline V gene are MDHEN and SYDVKM. CDR3 in DNA: TGTGCCAGCAGTCTACTAGCGGGCCCCTTCAATGAGCAGTTCTTC. Its protein product is CASSLLAGPFNEQFF. The full variable domain, completed using reference TRBV28 and TRBJ2-1, is DVKVTQSSRYLVKRTGEKVFLECVQDMDHENMFWYRQDPGLGLRLIYFSYDVKMKEKGDIPEGYSVSREKKERFSLILESASTNQTSMYLCASSLLAGPFNEQFFGPGTRLTVL.